The 32 T cell receptor beta chains reported below all come from one sample, sequenced in a study of blood T cell repertoires in COVID-19. Sequencing was performed with immunoSEQ multiplex PCR; in TCRdb, only in-frame clones are kept and a portion is missing. Among 53,000 or so clones, 77% were seen once, and the ten largest hold roughly 45%. Input material: peripheral blood. Every receptor here comes from a man aged 65-85 years with active or convalescent COVID-19.

The chain joins TRBV5-1 to TRBJ1-3; 8 nucleotides line up with TRBD1. This CDR3 comprises 15 residues. The germline CDR1 and CDR2 sequences are SGHRS and YFSETQ. V trimming: 2 bases; J trimming: 4 bases; junction bases outside the gene matches: 5. In DNA, the CDR3 is TGCGCCAGCAGCTTACAGGGGGAAAGGGGAAACACCATATATTTT. Its protein product is CASSLQGERGNTIYF.

V gene TRBV5-1 combines with J gene TRBJ1-5; TRBD1 is a possible D gene (5 bases). Germline V gene data show CDR1 as SGHRS and CDR2 as YFSETQ. The CDR3 is made up of 14 amino acids. V was clipped by 2 bases and J by 3 bases, with 9 bases between them. CDR3 sequence (DNA): TGCGCCAGCAGCTTTGGGGGGGACAATCAGCCCCAGCATTTT. It is translated as CASSFGGDNQPQHF.

The rearrangement uses TRBV5-5 and TRBJ2-6, with TRBD1 as a possible D gene (5 bases). This CDR3 has 18 amino acids. The germline V gene has CDR1 SGHKS and CDR2 YYEKEE (reference sequence). The V end was cut by 2 bases, the J end by 0 bases, with 15 bases between. CDR3 in amino acids: CASSFLSTASSGANVLTF. The CDR3 DNA reads TGTGCCAGCAGCTTCTTATCGACAGCGAGCTCTGGGGCCAACGTCCTGACTTTC.

The chain combines TRBV12-3 or TRBV12-4 with TRBJ2-5; D remains ambiguous. This CDR3 has 13 residues. The V end was cut by 7 bases, the J end by 1 base, with 10 bases between. The CDR3 protein is CASTTGFQETQYF. CDR3 nucleotide sequence: TGTGCCAGCACCACGGGTTTCCAAGAGACCCAGTACTTC.

The CDR3 DNA reads TGTGCCAGCAGCGGACAGGGGGATACGCAGTATTTT. Translated: CASSGQGDTQYF. This chain links TRBV9 with TRBJ2-3; 8 bases are a match to TRBD1. This CDR3 spans 12 amino acids. Germline lookup yields CDR1 SGDLS and CDR2 YYNGEE. Germline trimming cut 3 bases from V and 6 bases from J; bases unmatched to any gene: 0.

This sequence joins TRBV4-1 and TRBJ1-2, with D perhaps TRBD1 (5 bases). The CDR3 runs to 15 residues. The ends were cut back, 4 bases at V and 2 bases at J, with 14 bases in the middle. CDR1 and CDR2 (germline): MGHRA, YSYEKL. CDR3: CASSPAAGPNYGYTF. The CDR3 DNA follows: TGCGCCAGCAGCCCCGCGGCGGGGCCAAACTATGGCTACACCTTC.

CDR3 sequence reads: CASSPTGGAADTQYF. The CDR3 nucleotides are TGTGCCAGCTCGCCGACAGGGGGCGCGGCAGATACGCAGTATTTT. V usage is TRBV18 and J usage is TRBJ2-3; 10 bases map to TRBD1. Unmatched junction bases numbered 7, after V lost 6 bases and J lost 4 bases. The germline gives CDR1 KGHSH, CDR2 LQKENI. This CDR3 has 15 amino acids.

For the CDR3, the DNA is TGCGCCAGCAGGAACCTACAGGGATCTAGCACTGAAGCTTTCTTT. Amino acids: CASRNLQGSSTEAFF. V gene TRBV5-1 combines with J gene TRBJ1-1; tentative D call: TRBD1 (6 bases). V lost 5 bases and J lost 4, with 18 bases in between. CDR3 size: 15 residues. The germline gives CDR1 SGHRS, CDR2 YFSETQ.

The chain joins TRBV11-2 to TRBJ2-7, with 7 bases matching TRBD2. The junction had 5 bases not matched to a gene; V was cut back by 4 bases and J by 2 bases. The CDR3 extends over 14 amino acids. The germline V gene encodes CDR1 SGHAT and CDR2 FQNNGV. The CDR3 DNA follows: TGTGCCAGCAGCTATGGCGGGGGAGCCTACGAGCAGTACTTC. Translating gives CASSYGGGAYEQYF.

This clone was seen a handful of times. The genes are TRBV29-1 and TRBJ2-1, with 10 bases fitting TRBD1. V was pared by 5 bases and J by 7 bases, with 11 bases of the junction left unmatched. Germline CDR1 SQVTM, CDR2 ANQGSEA. This CDR3 has 15 residues. The CDR3 here is CSVLPGQGISNEQFF. CDR3 nucleotide sequence: TGCAGCGTTTTACCGGGACAGGGGATTTCGAATGAGCAGTTCTTC.

The chain has TRBV6-1 and TRBJ1-3; weak D call: TRBD1 (5 bases). Trimming stripped 0 bases from V and 3 bases from J, with 12 bases between. Germline CDR1 reads MNHNS; CDR2 reads SASEGT. The CDR3 contains 16 residues. The CDR3 region has the DNA TGTGCCAGCAGTGAAGCGCTGGGGCGCGGTGGAAACACCATATATTTT. Encoded protein: CASSEALGRGGNTIYF.

The chain combines TRBV19 with TRBJ2-5; 10 bases fit TRBD1. The CDR3 covers 15 residues. Germline loops: CDR1 LNHDA, CDR2 SQIVND (reference sequence). V gave up 6 bases and J gave up 4 bases; unmatched junction bases: 8. The CDR3 DNA reads as TGTGCCAGTAGCCCGGGACAGGGGTCAGGAGAGACCCAGTACTTC. Translating gives CASSPGQGSGETQYF.

This chain uses TRBV27 with TRBJ1-2, with 8 bases identical to TRBD1. The V gene's germline CDR1 is MNHEY and CDR2 SMNVEV (reference sequence). CDR3 length equals 15 residues. V lost 5 bases, J lost 4 bases, and 9 bases stayed unmatched. CDR3 coding DNA: TGTGCCAGCAGTGTACGACAGGGGCTGGTCTATGGCTACACCTTC. Translation: CASSVRQGLVYGYTF.

V is TRBV2 and J is TRBJ2-7; TRBD2 matches 7 bases. The V gene's germline CDR1 is SNHLY and CDR2 FYNNEI. V shed 3 bases, J shed 3 bases, and the junction held 2 bases outside the gene matches. This CDR3 region has 13 residues. CDR3 in DNA: TGTGCCAGCAGTGACGGGACTAACTACGAGCAGTACTTC. Its protein product is CASSDGTNYEQYF.

The chain combines TRBV5-6 with TRBJ1-5; weak D call: TRBD1 (6 bases). The V end lost 2 bases, the J end lost 1 base, and 16 bases lay between the germline ends. CDR3 length equals 17 residues. CDR1 is SGHDT and CDR2 is YYEEEE in the germline V gene. CDR3 sequence: CASSLRGRGGSNQPQHF. CDR3 sequence (DNA): TGTGCCAGCAGCTTACGGGGGCGCGGGGGGAGCAATCAGCCCCAGCATTTT.

The rearrangement joins TRBV15 to TRBJ2-4; TRBD1 might be the D (5 bases). Germline V gives CDR1 LNHNV, CDR2 YYDKDF (reference sequence). Trimming left V 0 bases short and J 0 bases short, with 12 bases between. The CDR3 runs to 17 residues. The CDR3 is CATSRDYGARAKNIQYF. The CDR3 DNA reads as TGTGCCACCAGCAGAGATTATGGGGCCAGAGCCAAAAACATTCAGTACTTC.

The chain recombines TRBV5-1 with TRBJ2-1; 9 bases align to TRBD2. With 0 bases clipped from V and 1 base from J, the junction kept 11 bases outside the gene matches. This CDR3 is built from 19 residues. Looked up from germline, CDR1 is SGHRS and CDR2 is YFSETQ. CDR3 nucleotide sequence: TGCGCCAGCAGCTTGGCGGGCGGGAGGGCTGTTGGGTCCTACAATGAGCAGTTCTTC. Amino acid sequence: CASSLAGGRAVGSYNEQFF.

The J gene is TRBJ2-3, the V gene TRBV5-6; D is undetermined. The length of the CDR3 is 12 residues. V lost 1 base and J 2 bases, leaving 2 bases between the germline ends. CDR1 SGHDT and CDR2 YYEEEE come from the germline V gene. The CDR3 DNA sequence: TGTGCCAGCAGCTTGCTCACAGATACGCAGTATTTT. This encodes CASSLLTDTQYF.

The J gene is TRBJ2-5, the V gene TRBV29-1, with 15 bases matching TRBD2. Looked up from germline, CDR1 is SQVTM and CDR2 is ANQGSEA. The CDR3 runs 14 residues. V lost 7 bases and J lost 2; bases outside the gene matches: 2. CDR3 residues: CSAGTSGGQETQYF. Written as DNA, the CDR3 is TGCAGCGCCGGGACTAGCGGGGGGCAAGAGACCCAGTACTTC.

The chain combines TRBV7-9 with TRBJ1-1; the D is unclear. The CDR3 totals 13 residues. With 5 bases removed from V and 3 bases from J, the gap between germline ends came to 10 bases. Germline V gene lookup returns CDR1 SEHNR and CDR2 FQNEAQ (reference sequence). In nucleotides, the CDR3 is TGTGCCAGCAGCCGGTACGGGGACACTGAAGCTTTCTTT. This translates into CASSRYGDTEAFF.

For the CDR3, the DNA is TGTGCCAGCAGCCGAGGGGGGGTGAAACAAGAGACCCAGTACTTC. Its protein product is CASSRGGVKQETQYF. This rearrangement joins TRBV7-8 to TRBJ2-5, with D possibly TRBD2 on 7 matching bases. Trimming removed 5 bases at V and 2 bases at J, with 15 bases between. The V gene's germline CDR1 is SGHVS and CDR2 FQNEAQ. This CDR3 comprises 15 residues.

V usage is TRBV29-1 and J usage is TRBJ1-1, with a weak D call TRBD1 (5 bases). The CDR3 has 11 amino acids. The V gene lost 4 bases and the J gene lost 7 bases, with 10 bases spanning the gap. Per the germline V gene, CDR1 is SQVTM and CDR2 is ANQGSEA. As DNA, the CDR3 is TGCAGCGTTGGGGGGGATCATGAAGCTTTCTTT. It translates to CSVGGDHEAFF.

The sample holds a few counts of this clone. The chain couples TRBV29-1 to TRBJ1-2, with a tentative D call TRBD1 (5 bases). The CDR3 is made up of 11 amino acids. Per germline, CDR1 SQVTM and CDR2 ANQGSEA. CDR3 nucleotide sequence: TGCAGTGCCTGGGGGGGTTTTGGCTACACCTTC. This sequence encodes CSAWGGFGYTF.

This clone was seen a handful of times. The chain combines TRBV27 with TRBJ2-1; 8 bases map to TRBD1. The CDR3 runs to 17 residues. CDR1 is MNHEY, CDR2 SMNVEV, per germline (reference sequence). J was trimmed by 7 bases and V by 2 bases; bases with no gene match: 13. CDR3 loop: CASSLPKGQGRGNEQFF. The CDR3, as DNA: TGTGCCAGCAGTTTACCGAAAGGACAGGGCCGGGGAAATGAGCAGTTCTTC.

This clone is a singleton in its sample. The rearrangement joins TRBV12-5 to TRBJ1-6; TRBD1 aligns across 9 bases. This CDR3 region has 14 residues. Germline V gives CDR1 LGHNT, CDR2 FRNRAP. Trimming at V came to 7 bases and at J to 5 bases, leaving 3 bases not matched to a gene. CDR3 sequence reads: CASVRTGDNSPLHF. DNA of the CDR3: TGTGCTAGTGTCAGGACAGGGGATAATTCACCCCTCCACTTT.

The table lists this clone with a few counts. This rearrangement joins TRBV30 to TRBJ1-6; 10 bases align to TRBD1. With V trimmed by 5 bases and J by 0 bases, 4 bases remained unmatched. The CDR3 spans 16 residues. The germline V gene has CDR1 GTSNPN and CDR2 SVGIG (reference sequence). The CDR3 nucleotides are TGTGCCTGGGGGACAGGGGCCAACTCCTATAATTCACCCCTCCACTTT. Residues: CAWGTGANSYNSPLHF.

The rearrangement links TRBV19 to TRBJ2-7; 10 bases map to TRBD2. The germline gives CDR1 LNHDA, CDR2 SQIVND (reference sequence). This CDR3 has 15 amino acids. Germline trimming cut 5 bases from V and 6 bases from J; bases unmatched to any gene: 10. The CDR3 nucleotides read TGTGCCAGTAGTCCCCGGACCAGCGGGGGGGGCGAGCAGTACTTC. The encoded protein is CASSPRTSGGGEQYF.

This clone was seen just once. This chain links TRBV7-9 with TRBJ2-2; 15 nucleotides agree with TRBD2. V shed 11 bases and J 1 base; nucleotides not matched to a gene: 11. Germline V gene lookup returns CDR1 SEHNR and CDR2 FQNEAQ (reference sequence). This CDR3 is built from 18 residues. The CDR3 DNA sequence: TGTGCCGCGATCGACCCGGGACTAGCGGGAGGGAACACCGGGGAGCTGTTTTTT. It specifies CAAIDPGLAGGNTGELFF.

The genes are TRBV19 and TRBJ1-6, with a weak D call TRBD1 (6 bases). CDR3 length: 14 residues. Germline V gene data show CDR1 as LNHDA and CDR2 as SQIVND (reference sequence). Trimming took off 7 bases at V and 5 bases at J, with 12 bases between the two ends. CDR3 sequence: CASKHRENNSPLHF. The CDR3 bases are TGTGCCAGTAAACACAGGGAAAATAATTCACCCCTCCACTTT.

The genes are TRBV5-5 and TRBJ1-4; 7 bases map to TRBD1. Germline V gives CDR1 SGHKS, CDR2 YYEKEE (reference sequence). There are 14 residues in the CDR3. V gave up 0 bases and J gave up 5 bases; unmatched junction bases: 1. CDR3 amino acids: CASSLGDRNEKLFF. As DNA, the CDR3 is TGTGCCAGCAGCTTGGGGGACAGAAATGAAAAACTGTTTTTT.

The chain combines TRBV6-5 with TRBJ2-7; no reliable D call. CDR1 is MNHEY and CDR2 is SVGAGI in the germline V gene. The CDR3 is 15 amino acids. The V end lost 6 bases, the J end lost 0 bases, and 15 bases lay between the germline ends. The CDR3, as DNA: TGTGCCAGCAGCCCAAGATTGCAGTACTCCTACGAGCAGTACTTC. Translating gives CASSPRLQYSYEQYF.

This chain links TRBV6-6 with TRBJ2-3; perhaps TRBD2 as D (6 bases). The CDR3 totals 16 residues. Germline loops: CDR1 MNHNY, CDR2 SVGAGI (reference sequence). V lost 0 bases to trimming and J lost 2 bases, with 12 bases between them. The CDR3 loop is CASSYSKGGNTDTQYF. In DNA form, the CDR3 reads TGTGCCAGCAGTTACTCGAAGGGCGGGAACACAGATACGCAGTATTTT.